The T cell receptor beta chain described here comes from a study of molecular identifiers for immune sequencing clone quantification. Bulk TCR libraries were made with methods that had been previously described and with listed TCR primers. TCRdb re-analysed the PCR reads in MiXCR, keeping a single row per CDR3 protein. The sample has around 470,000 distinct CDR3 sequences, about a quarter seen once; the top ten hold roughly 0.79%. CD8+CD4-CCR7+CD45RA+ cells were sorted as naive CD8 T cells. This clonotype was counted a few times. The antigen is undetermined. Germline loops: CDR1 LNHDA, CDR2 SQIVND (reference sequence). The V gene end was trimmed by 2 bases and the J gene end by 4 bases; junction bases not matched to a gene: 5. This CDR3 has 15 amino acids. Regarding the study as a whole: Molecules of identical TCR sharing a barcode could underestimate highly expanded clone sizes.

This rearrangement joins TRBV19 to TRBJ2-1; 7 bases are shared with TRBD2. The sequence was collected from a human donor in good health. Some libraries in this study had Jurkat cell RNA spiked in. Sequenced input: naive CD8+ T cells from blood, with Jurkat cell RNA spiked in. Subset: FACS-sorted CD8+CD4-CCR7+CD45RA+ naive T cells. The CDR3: CASSIYSGEYNEQFF. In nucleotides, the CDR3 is TGTGCCAGTAGTATATACAGCGGGGAATACAATGAGCAGTTCTTC.